The present TCR beta chain was sequenced within a study of blood T cell repertoires in COVID-19. As for the study in general: Samples of COVID-19 (acute and convalescent) were obtained from the United States, Italy and Spain. T cells, B-cell-depleted T cells, or PBMCs supplied cDNA or gDNA.

In the study's own analysis: Estimates of nucleated cell counts were drawn from the amplification of reference gene primers. TCRdb's copy holds only in-frame clones and misses some; the assay was immunoSEQ multiplex PCR. V and J calls and clone size come straight from that table; D and trimming were deduced from the DNA. The sample has more than 25,000 clones, approximately 92% seen once. What was sequenced was peripheral blood. The origin of this receptor is a man between 60 and 75 years old with acute or convalescent COVID-19.

For the CDR3, the DNA is TGCAGCGTGTGGGACAGGGTAACTGAAGCTTTCTTT. Its protein product is CSVWDRVTEAFF. V gene TRBV29-1 combines with J gene TRBJ1-1; TRBD1 matches 9 bases. The germline V gene has CDR1 SQVTM and CDR2 ANQGSEA. This CDR3 spans 12 amino acids. V lost 6 bases and J lost 5; bases outside the gene matches: 4.